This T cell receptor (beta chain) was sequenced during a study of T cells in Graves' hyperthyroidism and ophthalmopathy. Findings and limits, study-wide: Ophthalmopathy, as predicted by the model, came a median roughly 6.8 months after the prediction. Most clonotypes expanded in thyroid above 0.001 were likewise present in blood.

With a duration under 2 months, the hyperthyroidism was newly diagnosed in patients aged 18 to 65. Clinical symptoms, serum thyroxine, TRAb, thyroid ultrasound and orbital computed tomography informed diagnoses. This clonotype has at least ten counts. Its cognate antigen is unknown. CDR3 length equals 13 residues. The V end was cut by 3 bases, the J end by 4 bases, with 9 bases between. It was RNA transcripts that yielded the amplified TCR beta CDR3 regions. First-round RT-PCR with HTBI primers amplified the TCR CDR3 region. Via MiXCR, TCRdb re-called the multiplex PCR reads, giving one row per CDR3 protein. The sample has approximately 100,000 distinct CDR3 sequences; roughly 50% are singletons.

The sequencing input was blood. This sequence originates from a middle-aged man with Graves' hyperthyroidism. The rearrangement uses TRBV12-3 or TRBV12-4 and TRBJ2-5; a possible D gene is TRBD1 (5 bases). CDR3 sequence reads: CASSFPGSETQYF. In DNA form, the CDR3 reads TGTGCCAGCAGTTTTCCAGGGTCAGAGACCCAGTACTTC.